One and the same sample provided the 25 T cell receptor beta chains below, sequenced in a study of T cell responses to AZD1222 COVID-19 vaccine. The data were produced by immunoSEQ multiplex PCR, yet TCRdb's version contains in-frame clones alone and is incomplete. The sample has around 140,000 clones, around 93% seen once. The sequences come from peripheral blood, collected 28 days after the second AZD1222 dose. These receptors were obtained from an adult who received the AZD1222 COVID-19 vaccine.

The chain couples TRBV5-1 to TRBJ1-2; D is perhaps TRBD1 (6 bases). There are 14 residues in the CDR3. Germline V gene lookup returns CDR1 SGHRS and CDR2 YFSETQ. The V gene lost 2 bases and the J gene lost 3 bases, with 11 bases spanning the gap. The DNA of the CDR3 is TGCGCCAGCAGCTTATACAGGGCTCACTATGGCTACACCTTC. Protein: CASSLYRAHYGYTF.

The V and J genes are TRBV12-3 or TRBV12-4 and TRBJ1-1; no clear D gene. The CDR3 contains 13 residues. Trimming took off 3 bases at V and 3 bases at J, with 8 bases between the two ends. CDR3 residues: CASSLNRDTEAFF. The DNA for the CDR3 is TGTGCCAGCAGTTTGAATAGGGACACTGAAGCTTTCTTT.

The CDR3: CASSPRGRGSDEQYF. CDR3 in DNA: TGTGCCAGCAGCCCCCGGGGGAGGGGCAGCGACGAGCAGTACTTC. The rearrangement links TRBV11-3 to TRBJ2-7; 7 bases map to TRBD2. CDR1 and CDR2 (germline): SGHNT, YENEEA. The CDR3 contains 15 residues. The V and J ends lost 5 bases and 5 bases, in that order; junction bases with no gene match: 12.

This clone was found once. V gene TRBV6-5 combines with J gene TRBJ1-6; D gene ambiguous. With 0 bases removed from V and 6 bases from J, the gap between germline ends came to 12 bases. This CDR3 spans 16 amino acids. Germline assignment: CDR1 MNHEY and CDR2 SVGAGI. The chain's CDR3 is CASSYSKAFLNSPLHF. The CDR3 DNA sequence: TGTGCCAGCAGTTACTCCAAGGCATTTCTTAATTCACCCCTCCACTTT.

V is TRBV7-2 and J is TRBJ1-1, with D tentatively TRBD1 (5 bases). Germline V gene lookup returns CDR1 SGHTA and CDR2 FQGNSA. Trimming removed 2 bases at V and 10 bases at J, with 14 bases between. The CDR3 is made up of 13 amino acids. The CDR3 bases are TGTGCCAGCAGCTTACGGGACCGGTGGTCAGCTTTCTTT. It encodes CASSLRDRWSAFF.

The chain has TRBV5-1 and TRBJ1-1; D call uncertain. Trimming removed 0 bases at V and 7 bases at J, with 13 bases between. This CDR3 spans 14 amino acids. Per germline, CDR1 SGHRS and CDR2 YFSETQ. The CDR3 region is CASSLAMTSSEAFF. The CDR3 DNA follows: TGCGCCAGCAGCTTGGCGATGACCTCTAGTGAAGCTTTCTTT.

V gene TRBV11-3 combines with J gene TRBJ2-1; D is ambiguous. The V and J ends lost 5 bases and 4 bases respectively, with 9 bases between them. The germline gives CDR1 SGHNT, CDR2 YENEEA. This CDR3 is built from 13 residues. The CDR3 is CASSPTGYNEQFF. In DNA form, the CDR3 reads TGTGCCAGCAGCCCCACGGGTTACAATGAGCAGTTCTTC.

The chain's CDR3 is CASSESGGKNYGYTF. The CDR3 coding sequence is TGTGCCAGCAGTGAATCCGGGGGGAAGAACTATGGCTACACCTTC. The chain is built from TRBV25-1 and TRBJ1-2; TRBD1 is a possible D gene (5 bases). Germline V CDR1 and CDR2: MGHDK, SYGVNS. V gave up 1 base and J gave up 2 bases, with 11 bases separating them. The CDR3 sequence is 15 residues long.

The chain employs TRBV6-5 and TRBJ2-1; TRBD1 agrees at 11 bases. The CDR3 is 14 amino acids. Germline assignment: CDR1 MNHEY and CDR2 SVGAGI. Unmatched junction bases numbered 4, after V lost 4 bases and J lost 8 bases. The CDR3 is CASSWTGGGYEQFF. The CDR3 nucleotides are TGTGCCAGCAGTTGGACAGGGGGCGGTTATGAGCAGTTCTTC.

The chain is built from TRBV7-2 and TRBJ2-7, with D unresolved. Per germline, CDR1 SGHTA and CDR2 FQGNSA. This CDR3 has 12 residues. V lost 5 bases, J lost 6 bases, and 11 bases lay in between. The CDR3 protein is CASSPSHAEQYF. CDR3 bases: TGTGCCAGCAGCCCCTCCCATGCCGAGCAGTACTTC. The entire variable domain, with the rest obtained from reference TRBV7-2 and TRBJ2-7, is as follows: GAGVSQSPSNKVTEKGKDVELRCDPISGHTALYWYRQSLGQGLEFLIYFQGNSAPDKSGLPSDRFSAERTGGSVSTLTIQRTQQEDSAVYLCASSPSHAEQYFGPGTRLTVT.

This clone was counted once. The V call is TRBV27, the J call TRBJ2-3; 7 positions agree with TRBD1. The CDR3 length is 14 residues. Germline V lookup: CDR1 MNHEY, CDR2 SMNVEV (reference sequence). V shed 3 bases, J shed 7 bases, and the junction held 7 bases outside the gene matches. DNA for the CDR3: TGTGCCAGCAGTTTGGGGACAGCCGGTAATACGCAGTATTTT. This codes for CASSLGTAGNTQYF.

This chain joins TRBV19 and TRBJ1-1; 8 bases are a match to TRBD1. CDR3 length: 15 residues. V trimming: 5 bases; J trimming: 5 bases; junction bases outside the gene matches: 10. CDR1 is LNHDA and CDR2 is SQIVND in the germline V gene (reference sequence). The CDR3 protein is CASSPWTGSGTEAFF. The CDR3 DNA follows: TGTGCCAGTAGTCCCTGGACAGGGTCGGGGACTGAAGCTTTCTTT.

The chain carries TRBV3-1 (or the pseudogene TRBV3-2) and TRBJ1-1; 7 bases line up with TRBD1. CDR1 LGHDT and CDR2 YNNKEL come from the germline V gene (reference sequence). This CDR3 spans 14 amino acids. V dropped 5 bases and J dropped 1; count of bases not matched to a gene: 4. The CDR3 sequence is CASSSYRGNTEAFF. Here the CDR3 DNA reads TGTGCCAGCAGCTCCTACAGGGGGAACACTGAAGCTTTCTTT.

The chain carries TRBV19 and TRBJ2-6, with TRBD1 as a possible D gene (5 bases). CDR1 LNHDA and CDR2 SQIVND come from the germline V gene (reference sequence). The CDR3 is 18 residues long. The V end lost 10 bases, the J end lost 0 bases, and 22 bases lay between the germline ends. CDR3 region: CATSKDTTAYSGANVLTF. The CDR3, as DNA: TGTGCCACCTCGAAGGACACTACCGCCTACTCTGGGGCCAACGTCCTGACTTTC.

This chain joins TRBV9 and TRBJ2-7; D unresolved. Germline V gene lookup returns CDR1 SGDLS and CDR2 YYNGEE. This CDR3 contains 14 residues. V lost 4 bases to trimming and J lost 4 bases, with 15 bases between them. The CDR3 region has the DNA TGTGCCAGCAGCTTAACCGGGCTTCCATACGAGCAGTACTTC. Protein product: CASSLTGLPYEQYF.

The chain links TRBV19 to TRBJ2-7, with D possibly called TRBD1 or TRBD2 (5 bases each). The CDR3 has 13 amino acids. Germline values: CDR1 LNHDA, CDR2 SQIVND (reference sequence). V was clipped by 6 bases and J by 4 bases, with 13 bases between them. CDR3 DNA sequence: TGTGCCAGTAGGGGGGATCTGGGATACGAGCAGTACTTC. The encoded protein is CASRGDLGYEQYF. The entire variable domain, with the rest obtained from reference TRBV19 and TRBJ2-7, is as follows: DGGITQSPKYLFRKEGQNVTLSCEQNLNHDAMYWYRQDPGQGLRLIYYSQIVNDFQKGDIAEGYSVSREKKESFPLTVTSAQKNPTAFYLCASRGDLGYEQYFGPGTRLTVT.

This chain connects TRBV4-3 to TRBJ1-1; 11 bases match TRBD1. Germline CDR1 and CDR2: LGHNA and YSLEER. The CDR3 spans 19 residues. V lost 2 bases and J lost 2; bases outside the gene matches: 13. The CDR3 loop is CASSQFKPGTGGQNTEAFF. The CDR3 DNA sequence: TGCGCCAGCAGCCAATTCAAACCCGGGACAGGGGGTCAAAACACTGAAGCTTTCTTT.

The chain links TRBV29-1 to TRBJ1-2, with TRBD1 matching 7 bases. This CDR3 has 12 residues. Germline V gene sequence: CDR1 SQVTM, CDR2 ANQGSEA. V shed 7 bases and J 6 bases; nucleotides not matched to a gene: 8. Here the CDR3 reads CSGALGGDGYTF. The CDR3 DNA reads as TGCAGCGGTGCGCTAGGGGGCGATGGCTACACCTTC.

This chain links TRBV7-2 with TRBJ1-1; D is undetermined. V gave up 5 bases and J gave up 0 bases, with 10 bases separating them. The CDR3 length is 14 residues. Germline loops: CDR1 SGHTA, CDR2 FQGNSA. CDR3 sequence (DNA): TGTGCCAGCAGCGCCGTGGCAATGAACACTGAAGCTTTCTTT. The encoded protein is CASSAVAMNTEAFF.

V gene TRBV13 combines with J gene TRBJ2-1, with 11 bases identical to TRBD2. Trimming cost V 6 bases and J 7 bases; bases outside gene matches: 2. The CDR3 totals 13 residues. The germline CDR1 and CDR2 sequences are PRHDT and FYEKMQ (reference sequence). The CDR3 spells CASRIAGGNEQFF. CDR3 DNA sequence: TGTGCCAGCAGGATAGCGGGAGGGAATGAGCAGTTCTTC.

This clone was found a few times. The chain combines TRBV5-4 with TRBJ2-1; TRBD2 agrees at 9 bases. The CDR3 runs to 15 residues. Per the germline V gene, CDR1 is SGHNT and CDR2 is YYREEE (reference sequence). V lost 3 bases to trimming and J lost 7 bases; unmatched junction nucleotides: 8. The CDR3 loop is CASSSLAGEWNEQFF. For the CDR3, the DNA is TGTGCCAGCAGCTCATTAGCGGGGGAATGGAATGAGCAGTTCTTC.

The chain has TRBV18 and TRBJ2-6; no reliable D call. Per germline, CDR1 KGHSH and CDR2 LQKENI. V lost 3 bases, J lost 2 bases, and 17 bases lay in between. The CDR3 covers 18 residues. The CDR3 loop is CASSPRPSSQAGANVLTF. The CDR3 DNA reads TGTGCCAGCTCACCCCGGCCCAGCAGTCAGGCTGGGGCCAACGTCCTGACTTTC.

The rearrangement uses TRBV7-9 and TRBJ1-1; 11 nucleotides line up with TRBD1. This CDR3 has 16 amino acids. The V and J ends lost 5 bases and 3 bases, in that order; junction bases with no gene match: 8. Germline CDR1 is SEHNR and CDR2 is FQNEAQ (reference sequence). Here the CDR3 DNA reads TGTGCCAGCAGCCCCCCGGGACAGGGGGAGGACACTGAAGCTTTCTTT. Translation gives CASSPPGQGEDTEAFF. The entire variable domain, with the rest obtained from reference TRBV7-9 and TRBJ1-1, is as follows: DTGVSQNPRHKITKRGQNVTFRCDPISEHNRLYWYRQTLGQGPEFLTYFQNEAQLEKSRLLSDRFSAERPKGSFSTLEIQRTEQGDSAMYLCASSPPGQGEDTEAFFGQGTRLTVV.

The chain links TRBV29-1 to TRBJ1-2; 12 bases agree with TRBD1. The CDR3 is 15 amino acids. V lost 2 bases to trimming and J lost 7 bases; unmatched junction nucleotides: 8. The germline CDR1 and CDR2 sequences are SQVTM and ANQGSEA. The CDR3 DNA sequence: TGCAGCGTTGAAAACCCGGGACAGGGGGCGTCTGGCTACACCTTC. It encodes CSVENPGQGASGYTF.

The genes are TRBV5-1 and TRBJ1-2; tentatively, D is TRBD1 (6 bases). V was trimmed by 4 bases and J by 3 bases, leaving 13 bases between them. Per the germline V gene, CDR1 is SGHRS and CDR2 is YFSETQ. This CDR3 contains 14 residues. CDR3 sequence: CASSPGGRDYGYTF. In nucleotides, the CDR3 is TGCGCCAGCAGCCCCGGGGGGCGCGACTATGGCTACACCTTC.